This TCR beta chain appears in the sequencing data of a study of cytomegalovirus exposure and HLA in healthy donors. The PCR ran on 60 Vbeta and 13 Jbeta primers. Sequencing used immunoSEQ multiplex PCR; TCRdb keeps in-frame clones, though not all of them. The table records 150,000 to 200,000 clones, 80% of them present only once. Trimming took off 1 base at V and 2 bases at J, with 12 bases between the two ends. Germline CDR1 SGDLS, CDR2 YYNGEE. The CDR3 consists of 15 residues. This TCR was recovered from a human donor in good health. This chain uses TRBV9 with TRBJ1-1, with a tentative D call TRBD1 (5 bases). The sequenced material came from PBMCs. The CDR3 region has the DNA TGTGCCAGCAGCGTATTTCCGGGGGGTAACACTGAAGCTTTCTTT. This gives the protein CASSVFPGGNTEAFF.